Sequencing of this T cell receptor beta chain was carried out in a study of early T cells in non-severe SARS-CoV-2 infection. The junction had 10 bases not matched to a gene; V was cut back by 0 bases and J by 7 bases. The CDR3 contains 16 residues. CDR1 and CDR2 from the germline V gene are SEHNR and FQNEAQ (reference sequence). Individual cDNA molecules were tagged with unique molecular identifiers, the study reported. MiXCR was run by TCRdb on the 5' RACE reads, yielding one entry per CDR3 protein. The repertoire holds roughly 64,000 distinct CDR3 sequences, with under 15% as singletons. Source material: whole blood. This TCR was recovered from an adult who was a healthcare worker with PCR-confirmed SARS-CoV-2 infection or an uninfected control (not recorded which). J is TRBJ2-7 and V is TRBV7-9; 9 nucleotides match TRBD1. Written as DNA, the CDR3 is TGTGCCAGCAGCTTAGCGACCCCACAGGGGGCAGGGGAGCAGTACTTC. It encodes CASSLATPQGAGEQYF.